The 8 T cell receptor beta chains listed next were all sequenced from one sample in a study of cytomegalovirus exposure and HLA in healthy donors. PCR was performed using 60 Vbeta and 13 Jbeta primers. The assay was immunoSEQ multiplex PCR, and TCRdb's table has in-frame clones only and misses some. The sample has over 85,000 clones, less than 70% seen once. The sequencing input was PBMCs. Receptors were obtained from a female donor in good health and CMV-seronegative.

The chain has TRBV5-6 and TRBJ1-2; 8 positions agree with TRBD1. Unmatched junction bases numbered 1, after V lost 2 bases and J lost 4 bases. Germline CDR1 reads SGHDT; CDR2 reads YYEEEE. The CDR3 contains 13 residues. The DNA of the CDR3 is TGTGCCAGCAGCTTCCAGGGGGCCTATGGCTACACCTTC. Translated: CASSFQGAYGYTF.

This sequence joins TRBV5-1 and TRBJ1-2; D gene ambiguous. Trimming shortened V by 0 bases and J by 4 bases, and 10 bases separated the two germline ends. The CDR3 has 14 amino acids. CDR1 and CDR2 (germline): SGHRS, YFSETQ. The CDR3 sequence: CASSLEAGSYGYTF. The CDR3 DNA reads as TGCGCCAGCAGCTTGGAGGCAGGCAGCTATGGCTACACCTTC.

The chain combines TRBV5-6 with TRBJ1-6; D is undetermined. The V end lost 0 bases, the J end lost 6 bases, and 7 bases lay between the germline ends. The CDR3 sequence is 14 residues long. Germline V gene sequence: CDR1 SGHDT, CDR2 YYEEEE. The CDR3 DNA is TGTGCCAGCAGCTTGGGACAAACTAATTCACCCCTCCACTTT. Residues: CASSLGQTNSPLHF.

This clone was picked up a small number of times. The chain has TRBV5-5 and TRBJ1-5; D gene unclear. With 4 bases removed from V and 5 bases from J, the gap between germline ends came to 16 bases. Looked up from germline, CDR1 is SGHKS and CDR2 is YYEKEE (reference sequence). The CDR3 contains 15 residues. CDR3 protein: CASSQDAPGDQPQHF. The CDR3 nucleotides are TGTGCCAGCAGCCAGGATGCCCCCGGGGATCAGCCCCAGCATTTT.

In its sample, this clone was seen a few times. The V and J genes are TRBV10-1 and TRBJ2-1; 10 bases fit TRBD2. The CDR3 has 16 amino acids. The ends lost 3 bases at V and 7 bases at J; junction bases unmatched: 9. CDR1 and CDR2 from the germline V gene are WNHNN and SYGVQD (reference sequence). CDR3 sequence reads: CASSERLAGRRNEQFF. Here the CDR3 DNA reads TGCGCCAGCAGTGAAAGACTAGCGGGCCGTAGGAATGAGCAGTTCTTC.

The chain has TRBV4-2 and TRBJ2-3; 7 positions match TRBD2. CDR1 is LGHNA and CDR2 is YNFKEQ in the germline V gene. The CDR3 consists of 16 residues. The V segment lost 2 bases and the J segment 1 base; nucleotides outside the gene matches: 6. The chain's CDR3 is CASSQTERDGTDTQYF. In DNA form, the CDR3 reads TGTGCCAGCAGCCAAACAGAGCGGGATGGCACAGATACGCAGTATTTT.

This sequence joins TRBV28 and TRBJ2-6, with D unresolved. The CDR3 is 16 residues long. Germline CDR1 is MDHEN and CDR2 is SYDVKM. V was trimmed by 3 bases and J by 0 bases, leaving 9 bases between them. The CDR3 here is CASSFGQLSGANVLTF. For the CDR3, the DNA is TGTGCCAGCAGTTTTGGGCAGCTCTCTGGGGCCAACGTCCTGACTTTC.

This chain links TRBV6-1 with TRBJ2-1; D not certain. The germline V and J ends were trimmed by 2 bases and 5 bases, with 7 bases remaining between them. From germline, CDR1 is MNHNS and CDR2 SASEGT. CDR3 length: 13 amino acids. CDR3 nucleotides: TGTGCCAGCAGTGAACCCTCTCACAATGAGCAGTTCTTC. It is translated as CASSEPSHNEQFF.